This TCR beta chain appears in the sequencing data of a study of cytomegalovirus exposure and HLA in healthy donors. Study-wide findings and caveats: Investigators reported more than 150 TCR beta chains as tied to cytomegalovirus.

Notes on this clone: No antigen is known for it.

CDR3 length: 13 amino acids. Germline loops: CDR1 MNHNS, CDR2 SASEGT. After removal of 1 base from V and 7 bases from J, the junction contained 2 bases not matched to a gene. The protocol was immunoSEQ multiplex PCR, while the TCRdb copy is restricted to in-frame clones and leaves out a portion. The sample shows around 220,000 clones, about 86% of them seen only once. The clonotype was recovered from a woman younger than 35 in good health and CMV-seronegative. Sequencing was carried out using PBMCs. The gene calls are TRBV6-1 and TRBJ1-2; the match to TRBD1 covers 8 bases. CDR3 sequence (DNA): TGTGCCAGCAGTGAAGGCACAGGGGGTGGCTACACCTTC. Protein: CASSEGTGGGYTF.